A selection of T cell receptor beta chains follows, all from one sample in a study of human thymus T cells. Repertoires were generated with immunoSEQ multiplex PCR, while TCRdb's copy carries only in-frame clones and drops some. This table holds about 78,000 clones, 96% found once. Sequenced input: thymus tissue. The receptors here all came from a boy younger than two with a congenital heart defect but otherwise immunologically healthy. Both conserved end residues are part of each CDR3. D genes are given only for firm matches.

J gene: TRBJ2-7; D gene: .; V gene: TRBV29-1; CDR3 DNA: TGCAGCGTCATCTACTACACTCCCGACGAGCAGTACTTC; CDR3 protein: CSVIYYTPDEQYF
J gene: TRBJ2-3; D gene: .; V gene: TRBV7-9; CDR3 DNA: TGTGCCAGCAGCGTACGGGACGGATGCACAGATACGCAGTATTTT; CDR3 protein: CASSVRDGCTDTQYF
J gene: TRBJ2-3; D gene: .; V gene: TRBV12-5; CDR3 DNA: TGTGCTAGTGGTTTGGTACAGGACAGAAGGGGAGGCACAGATACGCAGTATTTT; CDR3 protein: CASGLVQDRRGGTDTQYF
J gene: TRBJ2-7; D gene: .; V gene: TRBV5-5; CDR3 DNA: TGTGCCAGCAGCTTGACTATTTACGAGCAGTACTTC; CDR3 protein: CASSLTIYEQYF
J gene: TRBJ2-3; D gene: TRBD2; V gene: TRBV7-6; CDR3 DNA: TGTGCCAGCAGCTTGACTAGCGGGGGGGCCATAGATACGCAGTATTTT; CDR3 protein: CASSLTSGGAIDTQYF
J gene: TRBJ2-7; D gene: .; V gene: TRBV27; CDR3 DNA: TGTGCCAGCACCCCGAGGGAATTTCCCTACGAGCAGTACTTC; CDR3 protein: CASTPREFPYEQYF
J gene: TRBJ2-3; D gene: .; V gene: TRBV14; CDR3 DNA: TGTGCCAGCAGCCAAGAAAGGGGCGGGGGCACAGATACGCAGTATTTT; CDR3 protein: CASSQERGGGTDTQYF
J gene: TRBJ2-3; D gene: .; V gene: TRBV5-8; CDR3 DNA: TGTGCCAGCAGCTTGGTTGGTAGGGGGGCAGCGAGGGGTACGCAGTATTTT; CDR3 protein: CASSLVGRGAARGTQYF
J gene: TRBJ1-2; D gene: TRBD1; V gene: TRBV7-6; CDR3 DNA: TGTGCCAGCAGCCCCCGACAGGGAACGGCGAAGGATGGCTACACCTTC; CDR3 protein: CASSPRQGTAKDGYTF
J gene: TRBJ2-7; D gene: TRBD2; V gene: TRBV7-2; CDR3 DNA: TGTGCCAGCAGCTTAGGCTTGGGACTAGCGGAGAGCTCCTACGAGCAGTACTTC; CDR3 protein: CASSLGLGLAESSYEQYF
J gene: TRBJ1-3; D gene: TRBD1; V gene: TRBV27; CDR3 DNA: TGTGCCAGCAGTGGGCAGGGCAGGGGGACTGGAAACACCATATATTTT; CDR3 protein: CASSGQGRGTGNTIYF
J gene: TRBJ2-5; D gene: .; V gene: TRBV1; CDR3 DNA: TGCACCAGCAGCCGAGGTTTTTGGGAGACCCAGTACTTC; CDR3 protein: CTSSRGFWETQYF
J gene: TRBJ2-2; D gene: TRBD2; V gene: TRBV19; CDR3 DNA: TGTGCCAGTAGGGCAGGGAGGGACACCGGGGAGCTGTTTTTT; CDR3 protein: CASRAGRDTGELFF
J gene: TRBJ2-7; D gene: TRBD1; V gene: TRBV7-6; CDR3 DNA: TGTGCCAGCAGCTTAGAGCTGGATGGACAGGGGGCCAGGGAGCAGTACTTC; CDR3 protein: CASSLELDGQGAREQYF
J gene: TRBJ2-5; D gene: TRBD1; V gene: TRBV28; CDR3 DNA: TGTGCCAGCAGCTTTGGACAGGGGGGAGTAGAGACCCAGTACTTC; CDR3 protein: CASSFGQGGVETQYF
J gene: TRBJ2-2; D gene: TRBD2; V gene: TRBV6-5; CDR3 DNA: TGTGCCAGCAGCCCCAGCGGGGGAGGCGGGGAGCTGTTTTTT; CDR3 protein: CASSPSGGGGELFF
J gene: TRBJ1-5; D gene: .; V gene: TRBV7-6; CDR3 DNA: TGTGCCAGCAGCTTAGATGGCAGGATCAATCAGCCCCAGCATTTT; CDR3 protein: CASSLDGRINQPQHF
J gene: TRBJ1-4; D gene: TRBD1; V gene: TRBV4-1; CDR3 DNA: TGCGCCAGCAGCCAGGCAGGGGGAAATGAAAAACTGTTTTTT; CDR3 protein: CASSQAGGNEKLFF
J gene: TRBJ1-2; D gene: .; V gene: TRBV15; CDR3 DNA: TGTGCCACCAGCAGAGATCGGAAACAGACACTTTTGTATGGCTACACCTTC; CDR3 protein: CATSRDRKQTLLYGYTF
J gene: TRBJ2-3; D gene: .; V gene: TRBV5-4; CDR3 DNA: TGTGCCAGCAGTGTGGACCATGGGCCAGATACGCAGTATTTT; CDR3 protein: CASSVDHGPDTQYF